This TCR beta chain was recovered during a study of cytomegalovirus exposure and HLA in healthy donors. Study observations and caveats: Among TCR beta chains of equal frequency, HLA-associated ones were more clonally expanded in a later analysis.

A note on this clone: Its antigen is unidentified.

Losses at the gene ends were 6 bases for V and 3 bases for J; bases not matched to a gene: 3. Germline V gene lookup returns CDR1 MNHEY and CDR2 SVGAGI. This CDR3 spans 13 amino acids. The PCR employed 60 Vbeta primers together with 13 Jbeta primers. Generated by immunoSEQ multiplex PCR, the TCRdb table keeps only in-frame clones and is missing some. The table records over 100,000 clones, roughly 80% of them present only once. This TCR was recovered from a man in his forties in good health and CMV-seronegative. This chain joins TRBV6-5 and TRBJ2-3; TRBD1 aligns across 7 bases. The sequenced material came from PBMCs. This CDR3 is CASSLQGTDTQYF. CDR3 in DNA: TGTGCCAGCAGCTTACAGGGGACAGATACGCAGTATTTT.